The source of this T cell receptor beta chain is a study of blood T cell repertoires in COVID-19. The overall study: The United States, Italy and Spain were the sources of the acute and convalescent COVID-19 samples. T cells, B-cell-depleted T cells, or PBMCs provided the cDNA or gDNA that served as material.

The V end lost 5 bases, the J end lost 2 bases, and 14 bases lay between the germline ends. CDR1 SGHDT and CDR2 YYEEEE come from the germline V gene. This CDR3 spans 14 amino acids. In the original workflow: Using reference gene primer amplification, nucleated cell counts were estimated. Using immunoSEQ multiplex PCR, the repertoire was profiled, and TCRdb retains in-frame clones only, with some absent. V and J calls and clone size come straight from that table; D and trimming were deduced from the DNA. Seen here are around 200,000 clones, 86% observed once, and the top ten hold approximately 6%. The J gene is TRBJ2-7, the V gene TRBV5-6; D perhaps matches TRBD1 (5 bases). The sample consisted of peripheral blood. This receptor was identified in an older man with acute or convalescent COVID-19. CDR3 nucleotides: TGTGCCAGCAGTCGGACACGCGTCACCTACGAGCAGTACTTC. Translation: CASSRTRVTYEQYF.